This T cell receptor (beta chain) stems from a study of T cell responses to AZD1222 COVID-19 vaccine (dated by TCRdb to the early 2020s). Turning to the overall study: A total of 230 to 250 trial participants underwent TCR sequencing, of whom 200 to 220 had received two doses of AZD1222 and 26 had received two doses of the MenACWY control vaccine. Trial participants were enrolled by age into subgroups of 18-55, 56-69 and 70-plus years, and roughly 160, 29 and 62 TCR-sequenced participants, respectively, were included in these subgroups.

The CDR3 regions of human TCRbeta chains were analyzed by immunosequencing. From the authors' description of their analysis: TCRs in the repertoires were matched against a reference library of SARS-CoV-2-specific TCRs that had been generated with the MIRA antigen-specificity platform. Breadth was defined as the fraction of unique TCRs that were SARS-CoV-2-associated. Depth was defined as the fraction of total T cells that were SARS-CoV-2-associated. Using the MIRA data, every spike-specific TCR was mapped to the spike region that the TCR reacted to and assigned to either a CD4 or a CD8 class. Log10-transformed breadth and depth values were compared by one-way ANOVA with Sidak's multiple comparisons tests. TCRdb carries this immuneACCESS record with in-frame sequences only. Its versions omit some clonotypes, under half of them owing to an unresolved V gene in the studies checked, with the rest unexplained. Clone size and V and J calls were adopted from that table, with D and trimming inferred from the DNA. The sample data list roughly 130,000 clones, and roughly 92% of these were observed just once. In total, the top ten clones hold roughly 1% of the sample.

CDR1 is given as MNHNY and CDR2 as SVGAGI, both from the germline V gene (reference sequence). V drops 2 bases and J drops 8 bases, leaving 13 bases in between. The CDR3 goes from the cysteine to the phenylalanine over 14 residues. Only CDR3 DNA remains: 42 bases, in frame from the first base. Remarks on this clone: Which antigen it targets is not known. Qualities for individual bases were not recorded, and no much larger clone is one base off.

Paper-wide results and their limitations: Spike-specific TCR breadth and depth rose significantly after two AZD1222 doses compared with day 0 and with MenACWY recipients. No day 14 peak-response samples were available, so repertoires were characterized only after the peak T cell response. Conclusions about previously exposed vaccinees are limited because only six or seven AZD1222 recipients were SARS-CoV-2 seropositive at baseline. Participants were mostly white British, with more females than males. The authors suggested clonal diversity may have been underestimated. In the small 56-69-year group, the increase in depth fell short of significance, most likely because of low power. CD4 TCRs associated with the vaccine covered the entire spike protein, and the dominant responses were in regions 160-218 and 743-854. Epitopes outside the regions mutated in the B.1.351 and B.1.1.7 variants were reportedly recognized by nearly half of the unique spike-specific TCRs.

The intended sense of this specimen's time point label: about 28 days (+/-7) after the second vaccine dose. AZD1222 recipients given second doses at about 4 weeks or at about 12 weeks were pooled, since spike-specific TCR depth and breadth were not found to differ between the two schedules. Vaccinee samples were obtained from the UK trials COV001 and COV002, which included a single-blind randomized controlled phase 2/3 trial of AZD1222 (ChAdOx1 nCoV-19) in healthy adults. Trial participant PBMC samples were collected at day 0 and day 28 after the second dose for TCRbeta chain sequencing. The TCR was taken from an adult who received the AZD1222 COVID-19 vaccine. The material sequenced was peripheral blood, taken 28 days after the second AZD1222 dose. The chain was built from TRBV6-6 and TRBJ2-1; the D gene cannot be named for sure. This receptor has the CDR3 CASSYGRSADEQFF. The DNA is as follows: TGTGCCAGCAGTTACGGACGCAGCGCCGATGAGCAGTTCTTC.